The following is a TCR beta chain sequence with its context. This sample is part of a study of blood T cell repertoires in COVID-19. Original processing notes: Amplified reference gene primers provided the basis for estimating nucleated cell counts. Some clones are missing from TCRdb's copy, which holds only in-frame ones; the method was immunoSEQ multiplex PCR. That table supplies the V and J calls and clone size; D and trimming were determined from the DNA. The profile shows 250,000 or so clones, approximately 89% of them singletons. The sequenced sample consisted of PBMCs or T cells enriched from blood (not recorded which). The source of this sequence is a woman in her thirties who had been exposed to COVID-19.

The CDR3 region has the DNA TGCGCCAGCAGCCCCCTAGGTAGCTCGGACACCGGGGAGCTGTTTTTT. Translation gives CASSPLGSSDTGELFF. This chain connects TRBV5-1 to TRBJ2-2; D remains unclear. V was trimmed by 4 bases and J by 3 bases, leaving 16 bases between them. CDR1 is SGHRS and CDR2 is YFSETQ in the germline V gene. The CDR3 totals 16 residues.